These 32 T cell receptor beta chains originate from one sample sequenced in a study of radiotherapy plus CTLA-4 blockade in lung cancer. Using immunoSEQ multiplex PCR, the repertoire was profiled, and TCRdb retains in-frame clones only, with some absent. The table records over 100,000 clones, approximately 80% of them present only once. The source was peripheral blood, collected from a patient treated with radiotherapy plus ipilimumab. The receptor source for this set is a human donor with non-small cell lung cancer that progressed on radiotherapy plus ipilimumab. Some clones in this sample may be carry-over from other donors' samples.

The chain combines TRBV7-2 with TRBJ1-1; no firm D call. The CDR3 is 13 amino acids. The germline gives CDR1 SGHTA, CDR2 FQGNSA. Deletions cut 2 bases from V and 1 base from J, with 5 bases between. DNA for the CDR3: TGTGCCAGCAGCTTACAAACGAACACTGAAGCTTTCTTT. Residues: CASSLQTNTEAFF.

The CDR3 DNA reads TGTGCCAGCAGCTTATCGGACCACAACACTGAAGCTTTCTTT. Protein sequence: CASSLSDHNTEAFF. The chain couples TRBV5-6 to TRBJ1-1; D call uncertain. Trimming cost V 2 bases and J 2 bases, with 10 bases left between them. The CDR3 length is 14 residues. The germline CDR1 and CDR2 sequences are SGHDT and YYEEEE.

V gene TRBV7-2 combines with J gene TRBJ1-2; the D gene is possibly TRBD1 (5 bases). The CDR3 length is 13 residues. Germline V gene lookup returns CDR1 SGHTA and CDR2 FQGNSA. V lost 7 bases, J lost 8 bases, and 17 bases lay in between. CDR3 DNA sequence: TGTGCCAGCACCATGACTGGAGGGGAAGGCTACACCTTC. It yields the protein CASTMTGGEGYTF.

The chain carries TRBV5-1 and TRBJ1-2; D call uncertain. V dropped 5 bases and J dropped 3 bases, with 11 bases sitting between them. This CDR3 is built from 13 residues. CDR1 SGHRS and CDR2 YFSETQ come from the germline V gene. This CDR3 reads CASSSDVDYGYTF. The CDR3 nucleotides read TGCGCCAGCAGTTCGGACGTCGACTATGGCTACACCTTC.

This clone was counted a few times. In the same sample, other DNA sequences code for this CDR3. CDR3 region: CASSRSRGNQPQHF. The CDR3, as DNA: TGTGCCAGCAGCCGGTCCCGGGGCAATCAGCCCCAGCATTTT. This chain connects TRBV2 to TRBJ1-5; D gene ambiguous. From germline, CDR1 is SNHLY and CDR2 FYNNEI. CDR3 length equals 14 residues. V was shortened by 6 bases and J by 2 bases, with 11 bases between the two germline ends.

This clone was seen more than once but under ten times. The V gene is TRBV19, the J gene TRBJ2-6, with TRBD1 matching over 8 bases. The germline V gene encodes CDR1 LNHDA and CDR2 SQIVND (reference sequence). V shed 6 bases and J 2 bases; nucleotides not matched to a gene: 3. The CDR3 has 15 amino acids. In DNA, the CDR3 is TGTGCCAGTAGGGACAGGGTGGCTGGGGCCAACGTCCTGACTTTC. This codes for CASRDRVAGANVLTF.

This chain links TRBV15 with TRBJ1-5; possible D gene TRBD1, 5 bases. Trimming removed 8 bases from V and 0 bases from J, with 11 bases in between. The germline gives CDR1 LNHNV, CDR2 YYDKDF (reference sequence). The CDR3 runs 14 residues. The CDR3 sequence: CATADRFSNQPQHF. The CDR3 DNA reads TGTGCCACCGCCGACAGATTTAGCAATCAGCCCCAGCATTTT.

In its sample, this clone was seen a few times. V and J are TRBV18 and TRBJ1-1; the D gene is possibly TRBD1 (5 bases). Trimming took 6 bases from V and 4 from J, leaving 15 bases between them. The germline V gene has CDR1 KGHSH and CDR2 LQKENI. CDR3 length: 14 residues. The CDR3 region is CASSQGLGGTEAFF. The CDR3, as DNA: TGTGCCAGCTCTCAAGGGCTGGGGGGCACTGAAGCTTTCTTT.

The genes are TRBV9 and TRBJ1-2; D gene uncertain. The CDR3 spans 15 residues. Germline-derived CDR1 and CDR2 are SGDLS and YYNGEE. V was trimmed by 0 bases and J by 7 bases, leaving 16 bases between them. The CDR3 DNA reads as TGTGCCAGCAGCGTAGGTTCATCCGGCTGGGCTGGCTACACCTTC. Translated: CASSVGSSGWAGYTF.

The rearrangement joins TRBV21-1 to TRBJ2-7; the D call of TRBD1 is as the table states it, not checked on the DNA. TRBV21-1 constitutes a pseudogene. CDR3 length: 16 residues. The CDR3 loop reads CASSTTRQGAGYEQYF. Here the CDR3 DNA reads TGTGCCAGCAGCACCACAAGACAGGGGGCAGGGTACGAGCAGTACTTC.

The CDR3 DNA reads as TGTGCCAGCAGCTTCTCGCGCAATAATGAAAAACTGTTTTTT. This sequence encodes CASSFSRNNEKLFF. The gene calls are TRBV7-9 and TRBJ1-4; no firm D call. Trimming took off 3 bases at V and 4 bases at J, with 9 bases between the two ends. The CDR3 covers 14 residues. Germline V gene sequence: CDR1 SEHNR, CDR2 FQNEAQ (reference sequence).

This clone turned up a few times. The genes are TRBV7-8 and TRBJ1-4; unclear D gene. V dropped 4 bases and J dropped 0 bases, with 12 bases sitting between them. Germline assignment: CDR1 SGHVS and CDR2 FQNEAQ. This CDR3 region has 16 residues. CDR3 nucleotides: TGTGCCAGCAGCTATTTAATCCTTGCAACTAATGAAAAACTGTTTTTT. This sequence encodes CASSYLILATNEKLFF.

The chain combines TRBV29-1 with TRBJ2-3, with 7 bases aligning to TRBD2. This CDR3 region has 15 residues. Germline-derived CDR1 and CDR2 are SQVTM and ANQGSEA. The V segment lost 5 bases and the J segment 5 bases; nucleotides outside the gene matches: 13. For the CDR3, the DNA is TGCAGCGTTACCGTCCTTAGGGGCGGGGGAGATACGCAGTATTTT. Protein: CSVTVLRGGGDTQYF.

The V and J genes are TRBV7-2 and TRBJ1-1, with 8 nucleotides matching TRBD1. This CDR3 is 14 amino acids long. CDR1 is SGHTA and CDR2 is FQGNSA in the germline V gene. V trimming: 3 bases; J trimming: 5 bases; junction bases outside the gene matches: 5. The CDR3, as DNA: TGTGCCAGCAGCTTCGCAGGGGGCATTACTGAAGCTTTCTTT. Translation gives CASSFAGGITEAFF.

This chain uses TRBV2 with TRBJ1-2, with TRBD1 matching 8 bases. The trim removed 4 bases at V and 4 bases at J, leaving 11 bases unmatched. The CDR3 covers 16 residues. Germline V lookup: CDR1 SNHLY, CDR2 FYNNEI. The CDR3 bases are TGTGCCAGCAGTGTTCAGGGGGCGCGAGGGGGCTATGGCTACACCTTC. As protein: CASSVQGARGGYGYTF.

The genes are TRBV13 and TRBJ2-7, with 13 bases that match TRBD2. From germline, CDR1 is PRHDT and CDR2 FYEKMQ (reference sequence). This CDR3 contains 19 residues. The V and J ends lost 4 bases and 0 bases, in that order; junction bases with no gene match: 12. The CDR3 loop reads CASSYSGTSGDDISYEQYF. As DNA, the CDR3 is TGTGCCAGCAGCTATTCCGGGACTAGCGGGGATGACATCTCCTACGAGCAGTACTTC.

The rearrangement uses TRBV28 and TRBJ2-5; no clear D gene. The germline CDR1 and CDR2 sequences are MDHEN and SYDVKM. Trimming stripped 5 bases from V and 5 bases from J, with 9 bases between. The CDR3 runs to 12 residues. This chain's CDR3 is CASSLFGETQYF. In DNA form, the CDR3 reads TGTGCCAGCAGTCTTTTCGGGGAGACCCAGTACTTC.

This clone was observed a single time. The chain employs TRBV9 and TRBJ1-2, with TRBD1 matching 9 bases. The length of the CDR3 is 15 residues. V was clipped by 0 bases and J by 1 base; unmatched bases: 1. Germline CDR1 is SGDLS and CDR2 is YYNGEE. DNA of the CDR3: TGTGCCAGCAGCGTAGGACAGGGGGATAACTATGGCTACACCTTC. It is translated as CASSVGQGDNYGYTF.

V gene TRBV7-2 combines with J gene TRBJ2-5; 7 bases fit TRBD1. V gave up 5 bases and J gave up 9 bases; unmatched junction bases: 9. The V gene's germline CDR1 is SGHTA and CDR2 FQGNSA. There are 13 residues in the CDR3. The DNA for the CDR3 is TGTGCCAGCAGCACCAGGGACAGAGAATCCCAGTACTTC. This encodes CASSTRDRESQYF.

The chain is built from TRBV9 and TRBJ2-1, with D unresolved. The germline V gene encodes CDR1 SGDLS and CDR2 YYNGEE. The CDR3 runs to 15 residues. V lost 1 base to trimming and J lost 4 bases, with 12 bases between them. CDR3 DNA: TGTGCCAGCAGCGTAATGGGGAATCTTTACAATGAGCAGTTCTTC. Translated: CASSVMGNLYNEQFF.

The chain carries TRBV7-2 and TRBJ2-5, with D possibly being TRBD2 (6 bases). The V gene's germline CDR1 is SGHTA and CDR2 FQGNSA. V lost 3 bases and J lost 5, with 7 bases in between. The CDR3 is made up of 12 amino acids. CDR3 in amino acids: CASSFGRETQYF. The CDR3 nucleotides read TGTGCCAGCAGCTTTGGGAGGGAGACCCAGTACTTC. Full variable domain (rest looked up from reference TRBV7-2 and TRBJ2-5): GAGVSQSPSNKVTEKGKDVELRCDPISGHTALYWYRQSLGQGLEFLIYFQGNSAPDKSGLPSDRFSAERTGGSVSTLTIQRTQQEDSAVYLCASSFGRETQYFGPGTRLLVL.

The chain has TRBV5-4 and TRBJ1-1; no reliable D call. Germline CDR1 SGHNT, CDR2 YYREEE (reference sequence). The germline V and J ends were trimmed by 0 bases and 3 bases, with 9 bases remaining between them. CDR3 length: 14 amino acids. CDR3 sequence reads: CASSLVSGDTEAFF. The CDR3 DNA reads TGTGCCAGCAGCTTGGTCTCAGGAGACACTGAAGCTTTCTTT.

This chain uses TRBV4-1 with TRBJ1-6; 8 positions match TRBD1. Germline CDR1 is MGHRA and CDR2 is YSYEKL. CDR3 length equals 18 residues. V lost 6 bases to trimming and J lost 8 bases; unmatched junction nucleotides: 18. CDR3 loop: CASSPPWGRGLQDSPLHF. CDR3 nucleotides: TGCGCCAGCAGTCCCCCGTGGGGCAGGGGGCTACAGGATTCACCCCTCCACTTT.

The V gene is TRBV6-5, the J gene TRBJ2-6, with D unresolved. V lost 0 bases and J 1 base, leaving 7 bases between the germline ends. Germline CDR1 and CDR2: MNHEY and SVGAGI. The CDR3 is 16 amino acids. This chain's CDR3 is CASSYSFESGANVLTF. The CDR3 nucleotides are TGTGCCAGCAGTTACTCCTTCGAGTCTGGGGCCAACGTCCTGACTTTC.

The chain combines TRBV11-2 with TRBJ2-2; 9 bases align to TRBD2. Germline-derived CDR1 and CDR2 are SGHAT and FQNNGV. There are 15 residues in the CDR3. With 0 bases clipped from V and 8 bases from J, the junction kept 4 bases outside the gene matches. The CDR3 DNA reads as TGTGCCAGCAGCTTAGATCGGCTAGCGGGGGGGGAGCTGTTTTTT. Amino acids: CASSLDRLAGGELFF.

This clone was detected only once. The chain carries TRBV11-3 and TRBJ2-1; possibly TRBD2 for D (6 bases). This CDR3 is built from 15 residues. CDR1 and CDR2 from the germline V gene are SGHNT and YENEEA. Trimming removed 0 bases from V and 4 bases from J, with 10 bases in between. As DNA, the CDR3 is TGTGCCAGCAGCTTAGACAGCGCGGGGTACAATGAGCAGTTCTTC. This codes for CASSLDSAGYNEQFF.

The V call is TRBV6-5, the J call TRBJ1-1; no clear D gene. The CDR3 spans 15 residues. The ends were cut back, 5 bases at V and 4 bases at J, with 17 bases in the middle. CDR1 and CDR2 from the germline V gene are MNHEY and SVGAGI. Here the CDR3 DNA reads TGTGCCAGCAGTGGCCGGGCCCCCCGAACCACTGAAGCTTTCTTT. It translates to CASSGRAPRTTEAFF.

J is TRBJ2-2 and V is TRBV7-2; D not resolved. The germline V gene has CDR1 SGHTA and CDR2 FQGNSA. The CDR3 consists of 14 residues. Trimming took 1 base from V and 4 from J, leaving 7 bases between them. The CDR3 DNA reads TGTGCCAGCAGCTTAGATCTCGGCACCGGGGAGCTGTTTTTT. This encodes CASSLDLGTGELFF.

This clone was counted once. The genes are TRBV10-3 and TRBJ2-2, with a weak D call TRBD2 (7 bases). The CDR3 loop spans 15 amino acids. V was pared by 8 bases and J by 6 bases, with 19 bases between. From germline, CDR1 is ENHRY and CDR2 SYGVKD. The CDR3, as DNA: TGTGCCATCCCCAAGCTAGCGGCAGGGGCCGGGGAGCTGTTTTTT. It yields the protein CAIPKLAAGAGELFF.

This clone was detected only once. J is TRBJ1-6 and V is TRBV19; D is uncertain. Germline V gene lookup returns CDR1 LNHDA and CDR2 SQIVND (reference sequence). Trimming shortened V by 7 bases and J by 0 bases, and 13 bases separated the two germline ends. The CDR3 covers 16 residues. As DNA, the CDR3 is TGTGCCAGTACCACGAAGAAGGGCTCCTATAATTCACCCCTCCACTTT. Residues: CASTTKKGSYNSPLHF. The whole variable domain, filled in from reference TRBV19 and TRBJ1-6, reads DGGITQSPKYLFRKEGQNVTLSCEQNLNHDAMYWYRQDPGQGLRLIYYSQIVNDFQKGDIAEGYSVSREKKESFPLTVTSAQKNPTAFYLCASTTKKGSYNSPLHFGNGTRLTVT.

J is TRBJ2-2 and V is TRBV18; D may match TRBD1 or TRBD2 (5 bases each). Trimming took 1 base from V and 6 from J, leaving 15 bases between them. The germline V gene has CDR1 KGHSH and CDR2 LQKENI. The CDR3 extends over 16 amino acids. The CDR3 DNA is TGTGCCAGCTCACCACAGGGTCCCGGGACGGCCGGGGAGCTGTTTTTT. Amino acid sequence: CASSPQGPGTAGELFF.

The J gene is TRBJ1-4, the V gene TRBV27; no firm D call. CDR1 and CDR2 from the germline V gene are MNHEY and SMNVEV (reference sequence). The CDR3 spans 14 residues. Trimming took 6 bases from V and 3 from J, leaving 11 bases between them. CDR3 protein: CASRPRVPNEKLFF. In nucleotides, the CDR3 is TGTGCCAGCAGACCCCGGGTCCCTAATGAAAAACTGTTTTTT.